Listed below are T cell receptor beta chains from one sample, sequenced in a study of beta chain features in type 1 diabetes. Measured with immunoSEQ multiplex PCR; TCRdb has only the in-frame clones, and not every one. The sample holds over 700,000 clones, 15% to 20% seen once. Sequencing input: naive CD4+ T cells from blood. These receptors all stem from a woman in her late teens or twenties in good health. Each CDR3 is given with its conserved first and last residue. The D gene is left open where the match is weak.

V gene,J gene,D gene,CDR3 protein
TRBV9,TRBJ2-1,TRBD2,CASSEGAGGSYNEQFF
TRBV28,TRBJ2-4,-,CASSLNGAKNIQYF
TRBV7-9,TRBJ2-6,TRBD1,CASPKTGKSGANVLTF
TRBV9,TRBJ2-3,-,CASSEADTQYF
TRBV7-9,TRBJ2-3,-,CASSPSLGGSGFTDTQYF
TRBV5-6,TRBJ2-7,TRBD2,CASSTSPGTREQYF
TRBV5-4,TRBJ2-1,-,CASSPQGLDDNEQFF
TRBV19,TRBJ2-7,-,CATNGGVGYEQYF
TRBV7-2,TRBJ2-7,-,CASSLGQGSSYEQYF
TRBV6-5,TRBJ1-1,-,CASSYSIKGRTEAFF
TRBV29-1,TRBJ1-5,-,CSVDSNQPQHF
TRBV11-2,TRBJ2-2,TRBD2,CASSGIAGPLLTGELFF
TRBV18,TRBJ2-3,-,CASSPGTIDTQYF
TRBV15,TRBJ1-4,-,CATSRDVDEKLFF
TRBV10-3,TRBJ1-1,TRBD1,CAIGSRGRIAEAFF
TRBV6-5,TRBJ1-2,TRBD1,CASSRQGVWSYTF
TRBV18,TRBJ2-6,-,CASSPLAGTGANVLTF
TRBV18,TRBJ2-3,-,CASSPRVEGDTDTQYF
TRBV4-2,TRBJ2-3,TRBD2,CASSRTGGSTDTQYF
TRBV7-2,TRBJ1-3,-,CASSLRTAFSGNTIYF
TRBV7-7,-,-,CASSLRRSDEQYF
TRBV2,TRBJ2-7,TRBD1,CASSDRALKQYF
TRBV19,TRBJ2-4,-,CASKPGGAKNIQYF
TRBV5-4,TRBJ2-3,TRBD2,CASSLMAGDTDTQYF
TRBV4-3,TRBJ1-1,-,CASSQDFPPRKNTEAFF
TRBV9,TRBJ2-5,TRBD2,CASSVEGEGGRHQGGEETQYF
TRBV5-6,TRBJ2-7,-,CASSFWTAKISYEQYF
TRBV20-1,TRBJ2-7,-,CSAPDGSRNYF
TRBV6-5,TRBJ2-5,TRBD1,CASREGQGGKETQYF
TRBV7-2,TRBJ2-6,TRBD1,CASSLVGTASGANVLTF
TRBV27,TRBJ1-4,-,CASSSTHYGKLFF
TRBV5-6,TRBJ2-1,TRBD1,CASSLDVLPGGNEQFF
TRBV28,TRBJ1-1,-,CASNVKSRITEAFF
TRBV7-9,TRBJ1-1,-,CASRPTPGSEAFF
TRBV28,TRBJ2-7,-,CASSLVGSSYEQYF
TRBV29-1,TRBJ2-7,-,CSVEVPGAYEQYF
TRBV7-9,TRBJ2-3,TRBD2,CASSLDGSGRAADTQYF
TRBV2,TRBJ2-1,-,CASIRDLLNNEQFF
TRBV4-2,TRBJ1-5,TRBD1,CASSHFIRGGGGQPQHF
TRBV25-1,TRBJ2-7,-,CASSGPKADEQYF
TRBV5-6,TRBJ1-2,-,CASRRGLQETNYGYTF
TRBV6-6,TRBJ2-7,-,CASSLQGVTYEQYF
TRBV28,TRBJ2-1,-,CASSLADEQFF
TRBV28,TRBJ2-1,-,CASSGIYNEQFF
TRBV7-8,TRBJ1-5,-,CASSLGDYSNQPQHF